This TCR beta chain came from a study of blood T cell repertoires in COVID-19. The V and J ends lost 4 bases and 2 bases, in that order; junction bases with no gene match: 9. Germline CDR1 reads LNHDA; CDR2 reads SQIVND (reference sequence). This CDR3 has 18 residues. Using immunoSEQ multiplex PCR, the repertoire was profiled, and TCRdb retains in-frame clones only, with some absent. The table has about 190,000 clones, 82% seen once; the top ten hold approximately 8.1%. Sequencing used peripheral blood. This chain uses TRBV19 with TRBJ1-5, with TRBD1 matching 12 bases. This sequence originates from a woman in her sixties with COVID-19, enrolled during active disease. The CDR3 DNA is TGTGCCAGTAGTAAGGGGACAGGGGGCCAGTCGGGCAATCAGCCCCAGCATTTT. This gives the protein CASSKGTGGQSGNQPQHF.